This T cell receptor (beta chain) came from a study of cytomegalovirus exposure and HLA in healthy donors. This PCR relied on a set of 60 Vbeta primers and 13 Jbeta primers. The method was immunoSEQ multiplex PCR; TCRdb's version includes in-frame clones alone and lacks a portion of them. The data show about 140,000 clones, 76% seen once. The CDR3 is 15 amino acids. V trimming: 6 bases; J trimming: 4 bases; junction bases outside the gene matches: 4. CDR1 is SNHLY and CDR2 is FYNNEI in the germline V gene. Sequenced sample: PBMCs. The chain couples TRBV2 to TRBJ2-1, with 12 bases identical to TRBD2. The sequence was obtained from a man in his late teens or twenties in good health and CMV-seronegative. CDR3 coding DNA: TGTGCCAGCAGGCCAACTAGCGGGGGGTACAATGAGCAGTTCTTC. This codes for CASRPTSGGYNEQFF.